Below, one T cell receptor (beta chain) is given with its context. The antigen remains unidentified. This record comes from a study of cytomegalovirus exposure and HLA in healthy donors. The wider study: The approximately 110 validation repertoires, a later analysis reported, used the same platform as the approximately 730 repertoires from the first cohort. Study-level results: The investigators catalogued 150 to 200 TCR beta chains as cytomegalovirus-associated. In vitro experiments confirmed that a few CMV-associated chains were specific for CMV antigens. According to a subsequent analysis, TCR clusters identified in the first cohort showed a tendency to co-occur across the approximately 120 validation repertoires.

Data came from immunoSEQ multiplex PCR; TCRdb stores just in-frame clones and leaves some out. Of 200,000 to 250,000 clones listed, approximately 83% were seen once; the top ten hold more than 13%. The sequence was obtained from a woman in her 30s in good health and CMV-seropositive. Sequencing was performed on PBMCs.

The CDR3 sequence is CAWTPLAGVVEQYF. The CDR3 region has the DNA TGTGCCTGGACTCCACTAGCGGGAGTGGTCGAGCAGTACTTC. The rearrangement links TRBV30 to TRBJ2-7, with 11 positions matching TRBD2. The ends lost 4 bases at V and 6 bases at J; junction bases unmatched: 8. CDR1 is GTSNPN, CDR2 SVGIG, per germline (reference sequence). CDR3 length: 14 amino acids.